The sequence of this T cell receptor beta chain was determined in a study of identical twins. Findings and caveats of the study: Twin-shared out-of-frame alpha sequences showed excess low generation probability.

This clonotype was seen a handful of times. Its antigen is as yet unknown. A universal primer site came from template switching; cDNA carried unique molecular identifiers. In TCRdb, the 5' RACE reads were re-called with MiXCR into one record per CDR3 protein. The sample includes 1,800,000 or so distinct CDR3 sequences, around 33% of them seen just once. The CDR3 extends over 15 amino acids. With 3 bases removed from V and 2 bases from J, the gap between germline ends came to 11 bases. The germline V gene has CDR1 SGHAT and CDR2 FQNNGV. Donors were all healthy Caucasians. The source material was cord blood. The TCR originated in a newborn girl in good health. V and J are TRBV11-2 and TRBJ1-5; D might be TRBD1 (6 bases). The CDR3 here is CASSLDSWRNQPQHF. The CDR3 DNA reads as TGTGCCAGCAGCTTGGACAGTTGGCGCAATCAGCCCCAGCATTTT.